These 25 T cell receptor beta chains share one sample of origin, sequenced in a study of blood T cell repertoires in COVID-19. Here immunoSEQ multiplex PCR was the method, and the copy in TCRdb shows in-frame clones only, minus some. The data hold 150,000 to 200,000 clones, with 84% observed a single time. Sequences were obtained from PBMCs or T cells enriched from blood (not recorded which). The source is a woman aged 25 to 45 who had been exposed to COVID-19.

This clone was observed a few times. The rearrangement joins TRBV11-2 to TRBJ2-5; 8 bases align to TRBD2. The V gene's germline CDR1 is SGHAT and CDR2 FQNNGV. This CDR3 contains 16 residues. The junction had 18 bases not matched to a gene; V was cut back by 5 bases and J by 10 bases. CDR3 sequence (DNA): TGTGCCAGCAGCCCCTTGAGTCGGCTAGCGGGCCCTCACCAGTACTTC. Translation gives CASSPLSRLAGPHQYF.

The J gene is TRBJ1-2, the V gene TRBV3-1 (or the pseudogene TRBV3-2); maybe TRBD1 (5 bases). V lost 4 bases and J 8 bases, leaving 26 bases between the germline ends. The germline gives CDR1 LGHDT, CDR2 YNNKEL (reference sequence). CDR3 size: 17 residues. CDR3 sequence reads: CASSLPGLWTSSQGYTF. CDR3 DNA sequence: TGTGCCAGCAGCCTTCCAGGGTTGTGGACATCCAGCCAAGGCTACACCTTC.

This sequence joins TRBV27 and TRBJ1-2, with 7 bases aligning to TRBD1. The germline V gene has CDR1 MNHEY and CDR2 SMNVEV (reference sequence). J was trimmed by 4 bases and V by 5 bases; bases with no gene match: 7. The CDR3 length is 14 residues. The CDR3 DNA reads as TGTGCCAGCAGTACCCGACAGGGAAGCTATGGCTACACCTTC. Translated: CASSTRQGSYGYTF.

This clone was detected a few times. V gene TRBV10-1 combines with J gene TRBJ2-3; no firm D call. Trimming took 6 bases from V and 6 from J, leaving 16 bases between them. The germline V gene encodes CDR1 WNHNN and CDR2 SYGVQD (reference sequence). This CDR3 has 14 amino acids. The CDR3 DNA is TGCGCCAGCAGACTAACCCAGACCCTGGATACGCAGTATTTT. Translated: CASRLTQTLDTQYF.

The chain couples TRBV2 to TRBJ1-5; D may be TRBD1 (5 bases). The V and J ends lost 1 base and 7 bases respectively, with 11 bases between them. There are 14 residues in the CDR3. Per the germline V gene, CDR1 is SNHLY and CDR2 is FYNNEI. The CDR3 region is CASSEGREGQPQHF. The CDR3 region has the DNA TGTGCCAGCAGTGAAGGCAGGGAAGGCCAGCCCCAGCATTTT.

The V gene is TRBV6-2 or TRBV6-3, the J gene TRBJ1-1; TRBD1 matches 7 bases. Trimming at V came to 5 bases and at J to 3 bases, leaving 9 bases not matched to a gene. CDR3 length: 15 amino acids. Germline CDR1 and CDR2: MNHEY and SVGEGT. CDR3 DNA sequence: TGTGCCAGCAGTGGACAGGACGCGGCAGACACTGAAGCTTTCTTT. This sequence encodes CASSGQDAADTEAFF.

This chain joins TRBV5-6 and TRBJ2-1; D uncertain. The CDR3 consists of 12 residues. V was shortened by 3 bases and J by 9 bases, with 10 bases between the two germline ends. Germline V lookup: CDR1 SGHDT, CDR2 YYEEEE. Here the CDR3 reads CASSSFLGEQFF. The CDR3 nucleotides read TGTGCCAGCAGCTCCTTCCTAGGTGAGCAGTTCTTC.

The V gene is TRBV5-1, the J gene TRBJ2-7; D gene uncertain. V lost 0 bases and J lost 0, with 7 bases in between. CDR3 size: 14 residues. Germline V CDR1 and CDR2: SGHRS, YFSETQ. This chain's CDR3 is CASSLDPSSYEQYF. CDR3 sequence (DNA): TGCGCCAGCAGCTTGGACCCGAGCTCCTACGAGCAGTACTTC.

The chain combines TRBV27 with TRBJ1-2; 8 nucleotides line up with TRBD1. CDR3 size: 17 residues. CDR1 and CDR2 (germline): MNHEY, SMNVEV (reference sequence). V dropped 0 bases and J dropped 6; count of bases not matched to a gene: 12. Here the CDR3 reads CASSLSGDRDRRDGYTF. DNA for the CDR3: TGTGCCAGCAGTTTATCGGGGGACCGGGACAGGCGAGATGGCTACACCTTC.

The genes are TRBV3-1 (or the pseudogene TRBV3-2) and TRBJ1-4; D not resolved. The CDR3 sequence is 15 residues long. Germline CDR1 and CDR2: LGHDT and YNNKEL (reference sequence). Trimming removed 0 bases from V and 17 bases from J, with 22 bases in between. The CDR3 bases are TGTGCCAGCAGCCAAGATAGGAGGATCGAGGGCCCGCGTTTTTTT. It translates to CASSQDRRIEGPRFF.

This sequence joins TRBV19 and TRBJ1-2, with TRBD1 as a possible D gene (5 bases). CDR1 is LNHDA, CDR2 SQIVND, per germline (reference sequence). V was trimmed by 10 bases and J by 3 bases, leaving 27 bases between them. The CDR3 extends over 17 amino acids. CDR3 nucleotide sequence: TGTGCCACCAAAAGTCTCTATGCAGGGCCGGATTACTATGGCTACACCTTC. Its protein product is CATKSLYAGPDYYGYTF.

The chain has TRBV2 and TRBJ2-3; no reliable D call. Per the germline V gene, CDR1 is SNHLY and CDR2 is FYNNEI. This CDR3 contains 15 residues. V was cut by 3 bases and J by 0 bases, with 10 bases left in between. The CDR3 DNA reads as TGTGCCAGCAGTGAGGTGAACTTAAGCACAGATACGCAGTATTTT. The encoded protein is CASSEVNLSTDTQYF. The entire variable domain, with the rest obtained from reference TRBV2 and TRBJ2-3, is as follows: EPEVTQTPSHQVTQMGQEVILRCVPISNHLYFYWYRQILGQKVEFLVSFYNNEISEKSEIFDDQFSVERPDGSNFTLKIRSTKLEDSAMYFCASSEVNLSTDTQYFGPGTRLTVL.

V gene TRBV5-5 combines with J gene TRBJ2-3; TRBD1 matches at 8 bases. This CDR3 has 16 residues. Germline lookup yields CDR1 SGHKS and CDR2 YYEKEE (reference sequence). The V gene end was trimmed by 4 bases and the J gene end by 0 bases; junction bases not matched to a gene: 7. CDR3 region: CASSPVTGASTDTQYF. CDR3 nucleotides: TGTGCCAGCAGCCCAGTGACAGGGGCGAGCACAGATACGCAGTATTTT.

This clone has a single count. This CDR3 is CASRAGTSGTDTQYF. CDR3 bases: TGTGCCAGCAGAGCAGGGACTAGCGGGACCGATACGCAGTATTTT. The chain recombines TRBV9 with TRBJ2-3; TRBD2 matches 13 bases. The CDR3 is made up of 15 amino acids. The germline V gene encodes CDR1 SGDLS and CDR2 YYNGEE. With V trimmed by 5 bases and J by 6 bases, 6 bases remained unmatched.

V and J are TRBV7-8 and TRBJ1-2; D remains ambiguous. The V and J ends lost 0 bases and 4 bases respectively, with 9 bases between them. The CDR3 consists of 14 residues. CDR1 is SGHVS, CDR2 FQNEAQ, per germline. CDR3 residues: CASSLASWAYGYTF. The DNA for the CDR3 is TGTGCCAGCAGCTTAGCTAGTTGGGCCTATGGCTACACCTTC.

The chain joins TRBV11-2 to TRBJ1-1; D remains unclear. With 1 base removed from V and 1 base from J, the gap between germline ends came to 10 bases. The CDR3 is 15 amino acids. Germline lookup yields CDR1 SGHAT and CDR2 FQNNGV. CDR3: CASSLGGGKNTEAFF. As DNA, the CDR3 is TGTGCCAGCAGCTTAGGCGGCGGCAAGAACACTGAAGCTTTCTTT.

J is TRBJ1-6 and V is TRBV6-5; perhaps TRBD1 as D (5 bases). The V gene lost 5 bases and the J gene lost 7 bases, with 15 bases spanning the gap. The CDR3 is made up of 15 amino acids. Germline lookup yields CDR1 MNHEY and CDR2 SVGAGI. In DNA, the CDR3 is TGTGCCAGCAGTCTTGACAGTTTAGGAAATTCACCCCTCCACTTT. Translated: CASSLDSLGNSPLHF.

The rearrangement joins TRBV10-3 to TRBJ2-1; 11 bases map to TRBD2. Germline lookup yields CDR1 ENHRY and CDR2 SYGVKD. The CDR3 contains 15 residues. V lost 6 bases to trimming and J lost 6 bases; unmatched junction nucleotides: 7. CDR3 sequence reads: CAIRILAGGGNEQFF. DNA of the CDR3: TGTGCCATCAGGATCCTAGCGGGGGGAGGCAATGAGCAGTTCTTC.

The rearrangement joins TRBV27 to TRBJ1-2; tentative D call: TRBD1 (5 bases). V was pared by 6 bases and J by 5 bases, with 10 bases between. CDR1 is MNHEY and CDR2 is SMNVEV in the germline V gene (reference sequence). The CDR3 loop spans 12 amino acids. CDR3 nucleotide sequence: TGTGCCAGCAGAATACCAGGGTATGGCTACACCTTC. This codes for CASRIPGYGYTF.

Comment on this clone: This sample also contains other DNA sequences that code for the same CDR3. V gene TRBV5-8 combines with J gene TRBJ1-1; no firm D call. Trimming removed 2 bases at V and 4 bases at J, with 6 bases between. The CDR3 spans 12 residues. Germline CDR1 and CDR2: SGHTS and YDEGEE. Here the CDR3 reads CASSLEGTEAFF. In nucleotides, the CDR3 is TGTGCCAGCAGCTTAGAGGGCACTGAAGCTTTCTTT.

This clone was observed a single time. This chain uses TRBV9 with TRBJ2-1; TRBD2 matches 7 bases. The CDR3 is made up of 14 amino acids. Germline V gene lookup returns CDR1 SGDLS and CDR2 YYNGEE. V lost 0 bases, J lost 7 bases, and 4 bases stayed unmatched. CDR3 loop: CASSVDGGLNEQFF. The CDR3 bases are TGTGCCAGCAGCGTAGACGGGGGACTAAATGAGCAGTTCTTC.

CDR3 sequence: CSVAEQGTEAFF. In DNA, the CDR3 is TGCAGCGTAGCCGAACAGGGCACTGAAGCTTTCTTT. V is TRBV29-1 and J is TRBJ1-1, with D maybe TRBD1 (6 bases). The germline CDR1 and CDR2 sequences are SQVTM and ANQGSEA. V lost 6 bases, J lost 4 bases, and 12 bases lay in between. The CDR3 has 12 amino acids.

This chain links TRBV7-8 with TRBJ1-5; TRBD1 matches at 11 bases. The CDR3 runs 15 residues. The germline CDR1 and CDR2 sequences are SGHVS and FQNEAQ. J was trimmed by 6 bases and V by 8 bases; bases with no gene match: 9. The CDR3 nucleotides read TGTGCCAGCCGGGACAGGGGGAGGGGCATTCAGCCCCAGCATTTT. Translation gives CASRDRGRGIQPQHF.

This chain joins TRBV5-1 and TRBJ2-7, with D possibly matching TRBD1 (7 bases). The CDR3 loop spans 13 amino acids. From germline, CDR1 is SGHRS and CDR2 YFSETQ. Trimming left V 5 bases short and J 9 bases short, with 18 bases between. The CDR3 coding sequence is TGCGCCAGCAGGACAGGGCACAAGGGAGGGCAGTACTTC. Its translation is CASRTGHKGGQYF.

This sequence joins TRBV29-1 and TRBJ1-1, with D unresolved. The CDR3 contains 12 residues. CDR1 is SQVTM and CDR2 is ANQGSEA in the germline V gene. Deletions cut 8 bases from V and 1 base from J, with 11 bases between. CDR3 region: CSFARTNTEAFF. In DNA form, the CDR3 reads TGCAGCTTTGCCAGAACGAACACTGAAGCTTTCTTT.